The entry below describes one TCR beta chain. There is no known antigen for this receptor. One end of the junction fails to match germline, which may point to a read error. TCRbeta CDR3 regions were amplified from genomic DNA using the immunoSEQ Assay, a bias-controlled multiplex PCR. The authors processed their data as follows. Nucleated cell counts per sample were estimated from amplification of reference gene primers within the assay. Sequence reads were collapsed and filtered to measure the absolute abundance of every unique TCRbeta CDR3 rearrangement. For each sample, productive Simpson clonality was calculated by taking the square root of Simpson's diversity index across productive rearrangements. Here the immuneACCESS table is served through TCRdb, limited to in-frame sequences with V and J called. Missing clones are a known gap in these copies; in checked studies unresolved V genes cover under half, and the rest lacks a known reason. That table gives V, J and clone size, and the DNA gave D and trimming. This sample is represented by approximately 140,000 clones; less than 90% of them were singletons. More than 1.2% of the sample rests with the top ten.

The record originates from a study of blood T cell repertoires in COVID-19 (dated by TCRdb to about 2020). Study-level background: Collaborator samples came from the United States, Italy and Spain and covered acute and convalescent phases of COVID-19. A de-identified subject ID, COVID-19 status, age in years and sex were almost always included in the sample metadata. A freely available public database, intended as a resource for researchers studying the immune response to SARS-CoV-2, is where the repertoires were released. Subjects who had been exposed to COVID-19, were actively infected with it, or had recovered from it provided the deeply sampled blood TCRbeta repertoires that made up the dataset. Where available, HLA class I and class II types were obtained from metadata supplied by the sample provider rather than from assay-based typing. The samples were drawn from the first 160 participants of the ongoing ImmuneRACE study and from 1,254 subjects provided by 6 global collaborators. The prospective study material was composed of cDNA or gDNA derived from T cells, B-cell-depleted T cells, or PBMCs.

The CDR3 goes from the cysteine to the phenylalanine over 14 residues. Kept here is only the CDR3 DNA, which spans 42 bases and is read in frame from base 1. The germline V gene gives CDR1 as KGHDR and CDR2 as SFDVKD. The collaborating institutions used their own protocols to collect whole blood in K2EDTA tubes. Collaborator samples were shipped for TCRbeta analysis as frozen whole blood, isolated PBMCs, or DNA extracted from either sample type. Overall results and qualifications from the work: The amount of clinical and demographic metadata varied by source and participant and was provided uncurated.

The TCR comes from a man aged 60 to 75 with acute or convalescent COVID-19. The chain employs TRBV24-1 and TRBJ2-1, with the D gene too uncertain to name. Sequencing used peripheral blood. The CDR3 protein sequence reads: CAISDLQFSNEQFF. The nucleotide sequence is given as TGTGCCATCAGTGATTTGCAGTTTTCCAATGAGCAGTTCTTC.